The 22 T cell receptor beta chains listed next were all sequenced from one sample in a study of OX40 agonist ivuxolimab in advanced cancers. Only in-frame clones appear in the TCRdb table, and some are missing; sequencing was by immunoSEQ multiplex PCR. The table includes fewer than 70,000 clones, roughly 85% detected once. This specimen was CD4+ or CD8+ T cells sorted from blood, taken in a trial of the OX40 agonist ivuxolimab. The receptors shown here come from an adult with an advanced solid tumor such as melanoma, head and neck, liver or kidney cancer.

This chain uses TRBV5-1 with TRBJ2-1; perhaps TRBD2 as D (5 bases). Deletions cut 4 bases from V and 10 bases from J, with 18 bases between. In germline, CDR1 is SGHRS, CDR2 YFSETQ. The CDR3 is made up of 14 amino acids. As DNA, the CDR3 is TGCGCCAGCAGCACCACTAGTCAAGGAGGCGAGCAGTTCTTC. This translates into CASSTTSQGGEQFF.

V is TRBV7-9 and J is TRBJ1-3; unclear D gene. The CDR3 has 16 amino acids. The V gene lost 0 bases and the J gene lost 4 bases, with 13 bases spanning the gap. Germline V gives CDR1 SEHNR, CDR2 FQNEAQ (reference sequence). The CDR3 loop reads CASSLARGGGGNTIYF. Written as DNA, the CDR3 is TGTGCCAGCAGCTTAGCGAGAGGAGGAGGAGGAAACACCATATATTTT.

This sequence joins TRBV28 and TRBJ2-7, with 9 bases fitting TRBD1. The V gene's germline CDR1 is MDHEN and CDR2 SYDVKM. With 6 bases clipped from V and 1 base from J, the junction kept 16 bases outside the gene matches. This CDR3 contains 18 residues. CDR3 amino acids: CASRGGTITGTGSYEQYF. CDR3 DNA sequence: TGTGCCAGCAGGGGGGGTACAATTACAGGGACAGGGTCCTACGAGCAGTACTTC. The variable domain in full, with the rest retrieved from reference TRBV28 and TRBJ2-7, is DVKVTQSSRYLVKRTGEKVFLECVQDMDHENMFWYRQDPGLGLRLIYFSYDVKMKEKGDIPEGYSVSREKKERFSLILESASTNQTSMYLCASRGGTITGTGSYEQYFGPGTRLTVT.

The V gene is TRBV19, the J gene TRBJ2-3; 12 nucleotides agree with TRBD2. The V and J ends lost 4 bases and 3 bases, in that order; junction bases with no gene match: 2. This CDR3 spans 15 amino acids. The germline gives CDR1 LNHDA, CDR2 SQIVND (reference sequence). This CDR3 reads CASSTTSGRTDTQYF. CDR3 nucleotides: TGTGCCAGTAGTACGACTAGCGGGAGAACAGATACGCAGTATTTT.

The chain links TRBV7-3 to TRBJ2-1; D remains unclear. Trimming left V 2 bases short and J 8 bases short, with 19 bases between. CDR1 SGHTA and CDR2 FQGTGA come from the germline V gene. The length of the CDR3 is 16 residues. The CDR3 here is CASSLAPGLPEYEQFF. For the CDR3, the DNA is TGTGCCAGCAGCTTAGCCCCGGGTCTCCCAGAGTATGAGCAGTTCTTC.

This clone was seen only once. The chain uses TRBV6-6 and TRBJ1-5, with 7 bases lining up with TRBD1. Trimming at V came to 4 bases and at J to 3 bases, leaving 6 bases not matched to a gene. Germline CDR1 MNHNY, CDR2 SVGAGI (reference sequence). The CDR3 has 15 residues. CDR3 in amino acids: CASSLAGGINQPQHF. CDR3 DNA sequence: TGTGCCAGCAGTTTGGCAGGGGGTATCAATCAGCCCCAGCATTTT.

This rearrangement joins TRBV7-3 to TRBJ1-3; no definite D call. Per germline, CDR1 SGHTA and CDR2 FQGTGA. CDR3 length: 13 residues. V was clipped by 2 bases and J by 4 bases, with 6 bases between them. CDR3: CASSLEAGNTIYF. In DNA form, the CDR3 reads TGTGCCAGCAGCTTAGAGGCCGGAAACACCATATATTTT.

CDR3 region: CASSWPGLAANTGELFF. The CDR3 DNA reads as TGTGCCAGCAGCTGGCCGGGACTAGCGGCGAACACCGGGGAGCTGTTTTTT. The chain recombines TRBV28 with TRBJ2-2, with 11 nucleotides matching TRBD2. This CDR3 region has 17 residues. CDR1 is MDHEN and CDR2 is SYDVKM in the germline V gene. The V and J ends lost 6 bases and 0 bases, in that order; junction bases with no gene match: 6.

This sequence joins TRBV6-4 and TRBJ2-1, with D perhaps matching TRBD1 (6 bases). CDR1 and CDR2 (germline): MRHNA, SNTAGT. Trimming removed 3 bases at V and 9 bases at J, with 9 bases between. The length of the CDR3 is 12 residues. The DNA for the CDR3 is TGTGCCAGCAGTGATCGCAGGGGTGAGCAGTTCTTC. Translating gives CASSDRRGEQFF.

The gene calls are TRBV28 and TRBJ2-7, with TRBD2 matching over 9 bases. V shed 7 bases, J shed 5 bases, and the junction held 12 bases outside the gene matches. Germline V gene lookup returns CDR1 MDHEN and CDR2 SYDVKM. There are 15 residues in the CDR3. The CDR3 region is CASTPAGSGSHEQYF. In DNA form, the CDR3 reads TGTGCCAGCACCCCCGCGGGTAGCGGGAGTCACGAGCAGTACTTC.

This clone appeared a single time. The chain has TRBV7-9 and TRBJ2-3, with unresolved D. V lost 5 bases and J lost 6, with 12 bases in between. There are 13 residues in the CDR3. Germline values: CDR1 SEHNR, CDR2 FQNEAQ (reference sequence). The CDR3 spells CASSPARADTQYF. As DNA, the CDR3 is TGTGCCAGCAGCCCGGCTAGGGCTGATACGCAGTATTTT. Full variable domain (remainder filled in from reference TRBV7-9 and TRBJ2-3): DTGVSQNPRHKITKRGQNVTFRCDPISEHNRLYWYRQTLGQGPEFLTYFQNEAQLEKSRLLSDRFSAERPKGSFSTLEIQRTEQGDSAMYLCASSPARADTQYFGPGTRLTVL.

This clone was counted only a few times. This chain uses TRBV15 with TRBJ2-5, with D possibly TRBD2 on 6 matching bases. Germline V lookup: CDR1 LNHNV, CDR2 YYDKDF (reference sequence). The V end lost 3 bases, the J end lost 4 bases, and 15 bases lay between the germline ends. The CDR3 runs 15 residues. Written as DNA, the CDR3 is TGTGCCACCAGCAGGGCGGGACTCCCCTTAGAGACCCAGTACTTC. Protein sequence: CATSRAGLPLETQYF.

The chain links TRBV7-2 to TRBJ1-5; D is undetermined. In germline, CDR1 is SGHTA, CDR2 FQGNSA. The V gene lost 5 bases and the J gene lost 4 bases, with 12 bases spanning the gap. The CDR3 is 14 amino acids. The CDR3 region has the DNA TGTGCCAGCAGCAGTAGAGAAGTGAATCAGCCCCAGCATTTT. Encoded protein: CASSSREVNQPQHF.

The rearrangement uses TRBV10-3 and TRBJ2-7; either TRBD1 or TRBD2 may fit D (5 bases each). CDR1 is ENHRY, CDR2 SYGVKD, per germline. The CDR3 runs to 14 residues. V dropped 3 bases and J dropped 6 bases, with 15 bases sitting between them. The CDR3, as DNA: TGTGCCATCAGTGAAGTAGGAGGCCAGGGCGAGCAGTACTTC. Residues: CAISEVGGQGEQYF.

In nucleotides, the CDR3 is TGTGCCAGCAGCAAGGCAGATATCTGGGGCGCTGAAGCTTTCTTT. Protein sequence: CASSKADIWGAEAFF. The J gene is TRBJ1-1, the V gene TRBV21-1; TRBD1 reflects the table's D call only, with no check against the DNA. TRBV21-1 is a pseudogene segment. The CDR3 consists of 15 residues.

This chain connects TRBV6-1 to TRBJ2-7; 10 bases are shared with TRBD1. The CDR3 sequence is 14 residues long. V was clipped by 10 bases and J by 5 bases; unmatched bases: 11. CDR1 and CDR2 from the germline V gene are MNHNS and SASEGT. The CDR3 DNA reads TGTGCCACCTCCTGGCGGGACAGGGGCCACGAGCAGTACTTC. This encodes CATSWRDRGHEQYF.

V gene TRBV9 combines with J gene TRBJ2-3; 8 bases fit TRBD2. Germline assignment: CDR1 SGDLS and CDR2 YYNGEE. V shed 4 bases and J 6 bases; nucleotides not matched to a gene: 7. This CDR3 region has 14 residues. The CDR3 nucleotides are TGTGCCAGCAGCACCCCCGGCGGGGGGGATACGCAGTATTTT. It yields the protein CASSTPGGGDTQYF.

The chain carries TRBV30 and TRBJ1-1; tentatively, D is TRBD1 (6 bases). Trimming pared 2 bases from V and 6 bases from J, leaving 19 bases between. The CDR3 consists of 15 residues. The germline CDR1 and CDR2 sequences are GTSNPN and SVGIG (reference sequence). Here the CDR3 DNA reads TGTGCCTGGAGTAACCCCGACAGGTTAATCGCTGAAGCTTTCTTT. Protein sequence: CAWSNPDRLIAEAFF.

The genes are TRBV19 and TRBJ2-2, with 8 bases that match TRBD1. Germline V gives CDR1 LNHDA, CDR2 SQIVND (reference sequence). There are 17 residues in the CDR3. The J segment lost 5 bases and the V segment lost 7 bases, leaving 15 bases of the junction unmatched. The CDR3 nucleotides read TGTGCCAGTACCCCTAGGGGACAGGCTATTATTACCGGGGAGCTGTTTTTT. Translated, it gives CASTPRGQAIITGELFF.

The chain combines TRBV5-4 with TRBJ2-2, with TRBD2 matching 8 bases. The CDR3 loop spans 16 amino acids. Germline V gene lookup returns CDR1 SGHNT and CDR2 YYREEE (reference sequence). V lost 0 bases, J lost 5 bases, and 6 bases stayed unmatched. CDR3 DNA: TGTGCCAGCAGCTTGGCCCCGGGAGGGCCGACCGGGGAGCTGTTTTTT. Residues: CASSLAPGGPTGELFF.

This clone is a singleton in its sample. This chain connects TRBV29-1 to TRBJ2-5, with TRBD2 as a possible D gene (6 bases). The germline CDR1 and CDR2 sequences are SQVTM and ANQGSEA. V was cut by 0 bases and J by 4 bases, with 15 bases left in between. This CDR3 region has 15 residues. The CDR3: CSVEDLTGSGETQYF. Here the CDR3 DNA reads TGCAGCGTTGAAGATCTTACCGGGAGCGGAGAGACCCAGTACTTC.

The chain has TRBV9 and TRBJ2-1; D might be TRBD2 (6 bases). Germline values: CDR1 SGDLS, CDR2 YYNGEE. Trimming left V 4 bases short and J 4 bases short, with 12 bases between. The CDR3 spans 14 residues. The CDR3 nucleotides read TGTGCCAGCAGCCCCCGGGGGTCATACAATGAGCAGTTCTTC. Translated, it gives CASSPRGSYNEQFF.